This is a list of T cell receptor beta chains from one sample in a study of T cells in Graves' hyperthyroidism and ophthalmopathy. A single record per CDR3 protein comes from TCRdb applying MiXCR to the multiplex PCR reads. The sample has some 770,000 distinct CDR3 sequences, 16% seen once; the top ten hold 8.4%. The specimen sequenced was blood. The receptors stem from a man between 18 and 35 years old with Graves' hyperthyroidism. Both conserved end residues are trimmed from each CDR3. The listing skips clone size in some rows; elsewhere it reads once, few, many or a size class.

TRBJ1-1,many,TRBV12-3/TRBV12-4,ASSSPGGAGAKAF
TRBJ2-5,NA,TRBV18,ASSPRSGGQETQY
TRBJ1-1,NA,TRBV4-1,ASVRQGSAGTEAF
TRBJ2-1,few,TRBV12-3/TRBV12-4,ASSLTSGGEQF
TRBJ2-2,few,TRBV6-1,ASSPQGAITGELF
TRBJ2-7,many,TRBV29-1,SVQGASYEQY
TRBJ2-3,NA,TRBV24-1,ATSAGLSTDTQY
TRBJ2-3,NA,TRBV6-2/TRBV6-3,ASSDPGTPVTQY
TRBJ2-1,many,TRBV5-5,ASNPTGVNEQF
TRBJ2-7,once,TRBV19,ASRTSSSYKQY
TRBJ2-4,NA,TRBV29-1,SVMTGVGIQY
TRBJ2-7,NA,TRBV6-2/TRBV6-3,ASMTGASYEQY
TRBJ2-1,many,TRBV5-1,ASSLVAYNEQF
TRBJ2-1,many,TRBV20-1,SPSGSDSSYNEQF
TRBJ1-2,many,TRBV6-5,ASSYGTDYGYT
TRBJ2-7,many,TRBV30,AWSGPSYEQY
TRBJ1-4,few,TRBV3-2,ASSTGQGRHEKLF
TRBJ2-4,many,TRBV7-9,ASGRGLMGPGQGIQY
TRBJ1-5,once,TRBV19,ASSIPPRVNQPQH
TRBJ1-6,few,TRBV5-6,ASSFVQNSPLH
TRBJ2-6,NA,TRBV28,ASSLLESLGANVLT
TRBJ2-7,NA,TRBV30,ACQTWAHEQY
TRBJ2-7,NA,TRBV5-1,ASSFFSGPYEQY
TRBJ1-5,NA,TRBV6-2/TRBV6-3,ASSYSKQPQH
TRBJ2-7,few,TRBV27,ASSYQRGPVYEQY
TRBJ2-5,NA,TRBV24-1,ATSGTGAETQY
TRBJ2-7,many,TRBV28,ASSLGTRAGRWEQY
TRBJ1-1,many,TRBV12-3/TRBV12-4,ASTPPREAEAF
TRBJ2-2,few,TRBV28,ASSSAAGVSGELF
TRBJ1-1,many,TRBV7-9,ASRGQGTSEAF
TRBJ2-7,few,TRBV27,ASSFKTGVFEQY
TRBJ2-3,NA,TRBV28,ASSSLGGGPTDTQY
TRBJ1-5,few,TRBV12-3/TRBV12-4,ASSATGRNQPQH
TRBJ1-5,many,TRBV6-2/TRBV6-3,ASSWGRQNQPQH
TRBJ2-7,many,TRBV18,ASSTRGPGYEQY
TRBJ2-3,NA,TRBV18,ASSPPGLAGGIDTQY
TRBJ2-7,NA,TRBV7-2,ASSFLRAGEIYEQY
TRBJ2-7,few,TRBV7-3,AGSLLAVRTYEQY
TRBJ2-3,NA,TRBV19,ASSTLDFLAGGRSTGRTDTQY
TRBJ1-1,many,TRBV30,AWNEQTTEAF
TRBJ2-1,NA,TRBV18,ASSPRSLAEVNEQF
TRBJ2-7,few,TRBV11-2,ASSAGQLQEQY
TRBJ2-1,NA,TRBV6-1,ASSPAGKSYNEQF
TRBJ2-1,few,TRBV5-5,ASSPIIGTERHEQF
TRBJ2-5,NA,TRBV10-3,AISESVGSETQY
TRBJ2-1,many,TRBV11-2,ASSIPGLLLEQF
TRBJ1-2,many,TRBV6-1,ASSEAFVSYGYT
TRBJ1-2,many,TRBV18,ASSPPGGYT
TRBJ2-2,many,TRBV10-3,AISDIQPGGGELF
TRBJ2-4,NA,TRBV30,AWSRGGEIGIQY
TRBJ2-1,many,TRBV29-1,SVEPRLAGAGEQF
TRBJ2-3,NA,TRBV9,ASSVQPSGTDTQY
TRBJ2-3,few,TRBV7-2,ASSSGTGRNTQY
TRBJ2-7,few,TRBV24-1,ATSDSDRGPEEQY
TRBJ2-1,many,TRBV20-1,SAALEGGFYNEQF
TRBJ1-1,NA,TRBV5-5,ASSGTGSWGDTEAF
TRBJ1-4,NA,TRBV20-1,SARDRRWGEKLF